The table lists the clone carrying this T cell receptor beta chain with many counts. Every patient underwent thyroid surgery untreated. Germline V gives CDR1 MNHEY, CDR2 SMNVEV (reference sequence). The CDR3 consists of 15 residues. The V gene lost 2 bases and the J gene lost 2 bases, with 13 bases spanning the gap. The data stem from a study of metastatic and nonmetastatic thyroid tumors. Across the whole study: Samples came from malignant and benign thyroid patients, and repertoires were compared across blood and tumor or nodule tissue.

In the study's own analysis: To classify distant metastasis in papillary thyroid cancer, a model was built from CDR3 differences across clinicopathological groups. TCRdb re-called the PCR reads through MiXCR. It is TCRdb's table, rather than the study itself, that gives the V and J calls and clone size. The data show 55,000 or so clones, approximately 17% seen once. The chain uses TRBV27 and TRBJ2-7, with TRBD2 as a possible D gene (6 bases). This receptor was obtained from a female donor with papillary thyroid cancer or a benign thyroid nodule (not recorded which). Some clones in this sample may be carry-over from other donors' samples. The sample was blood. In DNA form, the CDR3 reads TGTGCCAGCAGTTTAAGGGCGGGGCCCACCTACGAGCAGTACTTC. It yields the protein CASSLRAGPTYEQYF.